These T cell receptor beta chains were read from a single sample in a study of shared clonotypes between healthy human individuals. Sequencing was performed with immunoSEQ multiplex PCR; in TCRdb, only in-frame clones are kept and a portion is missing. The sample lists about 1,800,000 clones, roughly 95% seen once, with more than 0.9% in the top ten. The sample taken for sequencing was naive CD8+ T cells sorted from blood. All receptors derive from a man younger than 35 in good health. Each CDR3 is given with its conserved first and last residue. A D gene is named only where the DNA matches it firmly. Clone sizes are given selectively: once, few, many, or a class where the clone is expanded.

V	J	D	size	CDR3	DNA
TRBV9	TRBJ2-5	TRBD2	-	CASSSGLAGYQETQYF	TGTGCCAGCAGCTCGGGACTAGCGGGGTACCAAGAGACCCAGTACTTC
TRBV11-2	TRBJ2-3	-	once	CASTPTTDTQYF	TGTGCCAGCACCCCTACCACAGATACGCAGTATTTT
TRBV19	TRBJ2-2	-	-	CASSIGLNTGELFF	TGTGCCAGTAGTATCGGGTTAAACACCGGGGAGCTGTTTTTT
TRBV4-1	TRBJ1-1	-	-	CASSQATGLNTEAFF	TGCGCCAGCAGCCAAGCCACAGGGTTGAACACTGAAGCTTTCTTT
TRBV7-2	TRBJ1-2	TRBD1	-	CASSTTTGGYVYGYTF	TGTGCCAGCAGCACCACGACAGGGGGCTACGTCTATGGCTACACCTTC
TRBV4-1	TRBJ2-1	-	-	CASSQSPDQQFF	TGCGCCAGCAGCCAAAGCCCGGACCAGCAGTTCTTC
TRBV10-3	TRBJ1-2	-	-	CAISESRGAYGYTF	TGTGCCATCAGTGAGTCGCGGGGGGCCTATGGCTACACCTTC
TRBV18	TRBJ2-5	-	-	CASRPWAGETQYF	TGTGCCAGCCGTCCTTGGGCGGGGGAGACCCAGTACTTC
TRBV18	TRBJ2-7	TRBD1	-	CASSGTGVSGEQYF	TGTGCCAGCTCAGGGACAGGGGTCTCTGGCGAGCAGTACTTC
TRBV6-5	TRBJ2-7	TRBD2	-	CASSYRLAGVEQYF	TGTGCCAGCAGTTACAGGCTAGCGGGAGTGGAGCAGTACTTC